This paragraph reports one T cell receptor beta chain. The data were taken from a study of cytomegalovirus exposure and HLA in healthy donors. V lost 1 base, J lost 5 bases, and 18 bases lay in between. The CDR3 is made up of 17 amino acids. CDR1 SGHTA and CDR2 FQGTGA come from the germline V gene. The PCR employed 60 Vbeta primers together with 13 Jbeta primers. TCRdb's table, derived via immunoSEQ multiplex PCR, lists solely in-frame clones and lacks some. Of 200,000 or so clones listed, approximately 80% are singletons. Sequences were obtained from PBMCs. The source of this sequence is a male donor in good health and CMV-seronegative. V gene TRBV7-3 combines with J gene TRBJ2-1; perhaps TRBD2 as D (5 bases). Here the CDR3 DNA reads TGTGCCAGCAGCTTAAGCCCTAGCCCCAAAATGCACAATGAGCAGTTCTTC. It yields the protein CASSLSPSPKMHNEQFF.